Included here is one T cell receptor beta chain sequence, with context. This sample was taken from a study of blood T cell repertoires in COVID-19. Study details: COVID-19 samples collected from the United States, Italy and Spain covered acute and convalescent phases. From T cells, B-cell-depleted T cells, or PBMCs came the material, which was cDNA or gDNA.

Libraries were prepared by immunoSEQ multiplex PCR; TCRdb keeps only in-frame clonotypes and omits some of them. The table shows 35,000 to 45,000 clones, with roughly nine tenths occurring only once. Germline CDR1 MDHEN, CDR2 SYDVKM. The CDR3 length is 16 residues. V was pared by 4 bases and J by 7 bases, with 14 bases of the junction left unmatched. This chain uses TRBV28 with TRBJ1-2, with TRBD1 matching 8 bases. The sequenced material came from peripheral blood. The receptor was isolated from a middle-aged man with active COVID-19. As DNA, the CDR3 is TGTGCCAGCAGTTCTCCACCTCTCGCAGGGGGCCTTGGCTACACCTTC. Residues: CASSSPPLAGGLGYTF.